The 21 T cell receptor beta chains below come from one sample, sequenced in a study of CD8+CD57+ T cells in acquired aplastic anemia. TCR beta VDJ and CDR3 profiling used genomic DNA as template. Via MiXCR, TCRdb re-called the reads, giving one row per CDR3 protein. Of around 430,000 distinct CDR3 sequences in the sample, around a third were seen once. Patients who underwent sequencing had shown CD8+CD57+ cell expansion by flow cytometry. The specimen was sorted CD4+, CD8+, or CD8+CD57+ T cells (not recorded which) from PBMCs. The receptors originated from a human donor with aplastic anemia.

The rearrangement joins TRBV2 to TRBJ2-7, with D hard to call. The CDR3 contains 14 residues. V was cut by 5 bases and J by 0 bases, with 11 bases left in between. Per the germline V gene, CDR1 is SNHLY and CDR2 is FYNNEI. The CDR3 protein is CASSLGAFSYEQYF. For the CDR3, the DNA is TGTGCCAGCAGTTTAGGAGCATTCTCCTACGAGCAGTACTTC.

The rearrangement links TRBV19 to TRBJ1-4, with a possible D match to TRBD1 (5 bases). Deletions cut 6 bases from V and 0 bases from J, with 11 bases between. Per germline, CDR1 LNHDA and CDR2 SQIVND (reference sequence). The CDR3 has 15 residues. CDR3 DNA: TGTGCCAGTAGGCGGACATATGCAACTAATGAAAAACTGTTTTTT. This codes for CASRRTYATNEKLFF.

The chain is built from TRBV19 and TRBJ2-3; D not resolved. The CDR3 has 14 residues. CDR1 and CDR2 from the germline V gene are LNHDA and SQIVND (reference sequence). V was shortened by 0 bases and J by 14 bases, with 18 bases between the two germline ends. CDR3 nucleotides: TGTGCCAGTAGTATAGAAGGGCAGATCCGTCCGCGGTATTTT. It yields the protein CASSIEGQIRPRYF.

This clonotype has a count of ten or more. The chain has TRBV7-2 and TRBJ1-2; D remains unclear. Per germline, CDR1 SGHTA and CDR2 FQGNSA. Trimming took off 1 base at V and 2 bases at J, with 2 bases between the two ends. The length of the CDR3 is 12 residues. CDR3: CASSLGNYGYTF. In DNA, the CDR3 is TGTGCCAGCAGCTTAGGAAACTATGGCTACACCTTC.

This clonotype was picked up a small number of times. A single base separates this from a much larger clone, so it may be a read error. The chain couples TRBV7-3 to TRBJ2-2, with D unresolved. This CDR3 comprises 12 residues. Germline assignment: CDR1 SGHTA and CDR2 FQGTGA. The CDR3 loop is CVSSRNTGELFF. The CDR3 coding sequence is TGTGTCAGCAGCCGAAACACCGGGGAGCTGTTTTTT.

About this clonotype itself: The germline gene is not matched at one end of the junction; a read error may be the cause. The chain combines TRBV10-2 with TRBJ1-1; no clear D gene. The CDR3 consists of 13 residues. The V gene's germline CDR1 is WSHSY and CDR2 SAAADI. The CDR3 reads CDSRSSGNTEAFF. Written as DNA, the CDR3 is TGCGACAGCAGAAGTTCAGGGAACACTGAAGCTTTCTTT.

This clonotype showed up just a few times. The chain links TRBV12-3 or TRBV12-4 to TRBJ2-7, with D maybe TRBD2 (6 bases). The V end was cut by 2 bases, the J end by 2 bases, with 10 bases between. The CDR3 has 14 amino acids. This CDR3 reads CASSLHGGTYEQYF. In DNA, the CDR3 is TGTGCCAGCAGTTTACACGGGGGTACCTACGAGCAGTACTTC.

The chain couples TRBV10-3 to TRBJ2-3; 8 nucleotides match TRBD2. The junction had 3 bases not matched to a gene; V was cut back by 7 bases and J by 0 bases. The germline gives CDR1 ENHRY, CDR2 SYGVKD. The CDR3 extends over 14 amino acids. The CDR3 sequence is CAITQRGSTDTQYF. The CDR3 nucleotides read TGTGCCATCACCCAGCGGGGGAGCACAGATACGCAGTATTTT.

This clonotype was counted many times. The chain links TRBV6-5 to TRBJ2-7; D call uncertain. This CDR3 has 13 residues. Germline-derived CDR1 and CDR2 are MNHEY and SVGAGI. Trimming took off 6 bases at V and 0 bases at J, with 9 bases between the two ends. The CDR3 spells CASRPDNSYEQYF. CDR3 nucleotide sequence: TGTGCCAGCAGACCCGACAACTCCTACGAGCAGTACTTC.

This clonotype appeared a few times. V and J are TRBV4-3 and TRBJ1-1; 8 bases line up with TRBD1. The CDR3 contains 14 residues. V shed 3 bases and J 2 bases; nucleotides not matched to a gene: 2. Germline CDR1 is LGHNA and CDR2 is YSLEER. As DNA, the CDR3 is TGCGCCAGCAGCCACAGGGGGCTTAACACTGAAGCTTTCTTT. Its protein product is CASSHRGLNTEAFF.

This clonotype turned up a few times. The chain joins TRBV11-1 to TRBJ2-7; 8 bases fit TRBD1. CDR1 is SGHAT, CDR2 FQDESV, per germline (reference sequence). With 7 bases clipped from V and 1 base from J, the junction kept 15 bases outside the gene matches. This CDR3 has 17 amino acids. The CDR3 DNA follows: TGTGCCAGCACCCCCGCTGTCCCTGGACAGGGATCCTACGAGCAGTACTTC. This sequence encodes CASTPAVPGQGSYEQYF.

Ten or more counts support this clonotype. J is TRBJ1-5 and V is TRBV7-6; 8 nucleotides match TRBD1. CDR1 is SGHVS, CDR2 FNYEAQ, per germline. The V segment lost 5 bases and the J segment 2 bases; nucleotides outside the gene matches: 5. The length of the CDR3 is 15 residues. The CDR3 reads CASSAGTGGNQPQHF. The CDR3 DNA reads TGTGCCAGCAGCGCCGGGACAGGTGGCAATCAGCCCCAGCATTTT.

The chain has TRBV2 and TRBJ2-5; D possibly corresponds to TRBD2 (5 bases). Germline lookup yields CDR1 SNHLY and CDR2 FYNNEI. CDR3 length equals 15 residues. V lost 6 bases to trimming and J lost 5 bases, with 19 bases between them. The CDR3 region has the DNA TGTGCCAGCAGCCAACTGTCGGAGGTTGGGGAGACCCAGTACTTC. Translation gives CASSQLSEVGETQYF.

This clonotype appeared many times. This chain uses TRBV7-2 with TRBJ2-7; D may be TRBD1 (6 bases). Germline CDR1 is SGHTA and CDR2 is FQGNSA. The CDR3 spans 15 residues. Trimming cost V 3 bases and J 2 bases, with 14 bases left between them. CDR3 sequence (DNA): TGTGCCAGCAGCTTTAACCCCGGACAGACCTACGAGCAGTACTTC. As protein: CASSFNPGQTYEQYF.

To note about this clonotype: Since the CDR3 does not end with the conserved phenylalanine or tryptophan, this likely comes from a read error. The chain combines TRBV7-9 with TRBJ2-7, with D possibly being TRBD1 (5 bases). The CDR3 sequence is 13 residues long. Trimming removed 5 bases from V and 3 bases from J, with 11 bases in between. Germline-derived CDR1 and CDR2 are SEHNR and FQNEAQ (reference sequence). In DNA, the CDR3 is TGTGCCAGCAGCCAAGGGGTCAACTACGAGCAGTACTCC. Its translation: CASSQGVNYEQYS.

The J gene is TRBJ1-6, the V gene TRBV10-3; D gene unclear. CDR1 is ENHRY and CDR2 is SYGVKD in the germline V gene. The CDR3 sequence is 14 residues long. V was trimmed by 4 bases and J by 9 bases, leaving 13 bases between them. CDR3 sequence (DNA): TGTGCCATCAGTGCGGGGATCGTCCGTTCACCCCTCCACTTT. This encodes CAISAGIVRSPLHF.

A remark on this clonotype: With a much larger clone just one base away, this may be a read error. The V and J genes are TRBV19 and TRBJ1-1; TRBD1 is a possible D gene (5 bases). Germline CDR1 is LNHDA and CDR2 is SQIVND (reference sequence). The ends were cut back, 6 bases at V and 2 bases at J, with 16 bases in the middle. There are 15 residues in the CDR3. CDR3 residues: CASSGATEANTEAFF. The CDR3 DNA follows: TGTGCCAGTAGCGGGGCGACAGAGGCAAACACTGAAGCTTTCTTT.

CDR3 nucleotide sequence: TGTGCCAGCACATTAGCATATCTAAATGAGCAGTTCTTC. Translated, it gives CASTLAYLNEQFF. This chain joins TRBV12-3 or TRBV12-4 and TRBJ2-1, with D uncertain. The length of the CDR3 is 13 residues. With 7 bases removed from V and 7 bases from J, the gap between germline ends came to 14 bases.

This clonotype was found many times. The chain carries TRBV15 and TRBJ1-1; D remains ambiguous. Between the trimmed V and J ends, which lost 1 base and 0 bases, there was a span of 6 bases. The CDR3 has 14 residues. The germline gives CDR1 LNHNV, CDR2 YYDKDF (reference sequence). CDR3 loop: CATSRGDMNTEAFF. The CDR3, as DNA: TGTGCCACCAGCAGAGGGGATATGAACACTGAAGCTTTCTTT.

This rearrangement joins TRBV9 to TRBJ1-1; D uncertain. V dropped 3 bases and J dropped 3 bases, with 12 bases sitting between them. The CDR3 is 14 residues long. Germline loops: CDR1 SGDLS, CDR2 YYNGEE. CDR3: CASSGLNTYTEAFF. The CDR3, as DNA: TGTGCCAGCAGCGGATTGAACACTTACACTGAAGCTTTCTTT.

This clonotype has only one observation. The chain joins TRBV15 to TRBJ1-2, with 7 bases identical to TRBD1. The CDR3 loop spans 15 amino acids. The ends lost 7 bases at V and 8 bases at J; junction bases unmatched: 16. Per germline, CDR1 LNHNV and CDR2 YYDKDF (reference sequence). CDR3 in DNA: TGTGCCACCACCGTAAGGGACAGAGAATCTAGCGGCTACACCTTC. Its protein is CATTVRDRESSGYTF.